This T cell receptor beta chain is from a study of T cell repertoires in cytomegalovirus infection. Study background: Public TCR beta signatures provided an indication of both CMV infection and a matching HLA type.

TCRdb re-called the reads through MiXCR, storing one row per CDR3 protein. Among about a million distinct CDR3 sequences, approximately 31% were seen once, and the ten largest hold 10% to 15%. The study's findings and limits: The cumulative frequency of public TCR beta families distinguished individuals who carried CMV together with the relevant HLA. HLA-C-restricted CMV clonotypes gave the most frequent clonotype in two of eight donors.

Notes on this clonotype: Its antigen is undetermined.

Trimming left V 6 bases short and J 2 bases short, with 13 bases between. The CDR3 sequence is 15 residues long. Germline V gene lookup returns CDR1 SNHLY and CDR2 FYNNEI. This receptor was taken from a human donor in good health (CMV status not recorded). Some clones in this sample may be carry-over from other donors' samples. The source was cultured CD8+ T cells from PBMCs, collected from culture after CMV antigen stimulation. The chain couples TRBV2 to TRBJ2-2; D possibly uses TRBD1 or TRBD2 (5 bases each). The CDR3 loop reads CASRRGRTNTGELFF. The CDR3 bases are TGTGCCAGCAGAAGGGGACGGACTAACACCGGGGAGCTGTTTTTT.